This T cell receptor beta chain was captured by sequencing in a study of blood T cell repertoires in COVID-19. Overall study context: Whether acute or convalescent, the COVID-19 samples came from the United States, Italy and Spain. T cells, B-cell-depleted T cells, or PBMCs supplied cDNA or gDNA.

Study processing details: From reference gene primer amplification, estimates of nucleated cell counts were derived. The method was immunoSEQ multiplex PCR; TCRdb's version includes in-frame clones alone and lacks a portion of them. That table is the source of V, J and clone size, and D and trimming were worked out from the DNA. The table shows around 230,000 clones, with roughly four fifths occurring only once. The receptor comes from an older woman with active or convalescent COVID-19. The sample consisted of peripheral blood.

This chain's CDR3 is CASSLFWDEGAYGTDTQYF. The CDR3 nucleotides are TGTGCCAGCAGCTTATTTTGGGACGAGGGGGCCTATGGCACAGATACGCAGTATTTT. The chain has TRBV7-2 and TRBJ2-3; TRBD1 aligns across 7 bases. The CDR3 contains 19 residues. The germline gives CDR1 SGHTA, CDR2 FQGNSA. After removal of 2 bases from V and 1 base from J, the junction contained 15 bases not matched to a gene.